A selection of T cell receptor beta chains follows, all from one sample in a study of graft-versus-host responses after intestinal transplantation. Data came from immunoSEQ multiplex PCR; TCRdb stores just in-frame clones and leaves some out. This sample yields more than 90,000 clones, of which over 80% are seen a single time; 0.45% to 0.55% belongs to the top ten. Their target antigens are unknown. The source material was unstimulated CD8+ T cells sorted from spleen or lymph node cells, sampled before intestinal transplant. These receptors came from a human donor who received an intestinal transplant. CDR3s include the opening cysteine and the closing phenylalanine or tryptophan. D genes are given only for firm matches. The size of a clone is reported for some rows only, either as once, few or many, or as a class for expanded clones.

>TRBV23-1|TRBJ1-5|once|-
TGCGCCAGCAGTCAAGAAGACAGGACTAATCAGCCCCAGCATTTT
CASSQEDRTNQPQHF
>TRBV9|TRBJ2-7|-|TRBD1
TGTGCCAGCAGCGCAGGACAGGGTGGCGAGCAGTACTTC
CASSAGQGGEQYF
>TRBV9|TRBJ2-1|-|TRBD1
TGTGCCAGCAGCGCCCCGGGACAGGGGTTGGGGGAGCAGTTCTTC
CASSAPGQGLGEQFF
>TRBV5-1|TRBJ1-2|-|-
TGCGCCAGCAGCCTCGCGGGACCTAGTCTTCATGGCTACACCTTC
CASSLAGPSLHGYTF
>TRBV4-3|TRBJ2-7|-|TRBD1
TGCGCCAGCAGCCAACGCCTCCAGGGGGCTGTTTACGAGCAGTACTTC
CASSQRLQGAVYEQYF
>TRBV5-1|TRBJ1-5|-|TRBD1
TGCGCCATAGACAGGGGGCTTGATAGCAATCAGCCCCAGCATTTT
CAIDRGLDSNQPQHF
>TRBV6-5|TRBJ1-2|-|-
TGTGCCAGCAGACGCCGGGACACTCCTAACTATGGCTACACCTTC
CASRRRDTPNYGYTF
>TRBV6-5|TRBJ1-6|-|-
TGTGCCAGCTGTACGGGGGATTCACCCCTCCACTTT
CASCTGDSPLHF
>TRBV19|TRBJ2-1|-|TRBD2
TGTGCCAGTAGTATAATTAGCGGGAGGTTTATTGGAGTCGATGAGCAGTTCTTC
CASSIISGRFIGVDEQFF
>TRBV6-6|TRBJ1-1|few|TRBD1
TGTGCCAGCACCCGACCAGGGGGAAGTGTTACTGAAGCTTTCTTT
CASTRPGGSVTEAFF
>TRBV12-5|TRBJ2-6|-|-
TGTGCTAGTGGTCACGCGCGAGGACAAAGTCGGGCCAACGTCCTGACTTTC
CASGHARGQSRANVLTF
>TRBV6-5|TRBJ1-5|-|-
TGTGCCAGCAGCCCGGACAGCTATAGCAATCAGCCCCAGCATTTT
CASSPDSYSNQPQHF
>TRBV11-2|TRBJ2-7|-|-
TGTGCCAGCAGCTTAGGACTAGACTACGAGCAGTACTTC
CASSLGLDYEQYF
>TRBV7-2|TRBJ2-5|-|-
TGTGCCAGCAGCTCCCCACTGGGGGCGGACATGGGCCAAGAGACCCAGTACTTC
CASSSPLGADMGQETQYF
>TRBV19|TRBJ2-7|-|-
TGTGCCAGTAGTATACACGGCCCAGGGCGGTTTGGCGACGAGCAGTACTTC
CASSIHGPGRFGDEQYF
>TRBV21-1|TRBJ1-1|-|-
TGTGCCAGCGTCGGGAGGAGGATAGCAAACACTGAAGCTTTCTTT
CASVGRRIANTEAFF